This T cell receptor beta chain was obtained from a study of blood T cell repertoires in COVID-19. As for the study in general: Sites in the United States, Italy and Spain provided acute and convalescent COVID-19 samples.

This CDR3 is 16 amino acids long. Germline assignment: CDR1 SGDLS and CDR2 YYNGEE. V shed 0 bases, J shed 2 bases, and the junction held 5 bases outside the gene matches. TCRdb keeps only in-frame clones here, not all; method: immunoSEQ multiplex PCR. This sample has around 260,000 clones, with 86% found just once. Sequencing input: peripheral blood. The TCR sequence derives from a man in his forties or fifties who had recovered from COVID-19. The V gene is TRBV9, the J gene TRBJ2-3; 8 nucleotides line up with TRBD2. CDR3 DNA: TGTGCCAGCAGCGTAGCTCCGGGGGGGCCCACAGATACGCAGTATTTT. As protein: CASSVAPGGPTDTQYF. Full variable domain (rest looked up from reference TRBV9 and TRBJ2-3): DSGVTQTPKHLITATGQRVTLRCSPRSGDLSVYWYQQSLDQGLQFLIQYYNGEERAKGNILERFSAQQFPDLHSELNLSSLELGDSALYFCASSVAPGGPTDTQYFGPGTRLTVL.